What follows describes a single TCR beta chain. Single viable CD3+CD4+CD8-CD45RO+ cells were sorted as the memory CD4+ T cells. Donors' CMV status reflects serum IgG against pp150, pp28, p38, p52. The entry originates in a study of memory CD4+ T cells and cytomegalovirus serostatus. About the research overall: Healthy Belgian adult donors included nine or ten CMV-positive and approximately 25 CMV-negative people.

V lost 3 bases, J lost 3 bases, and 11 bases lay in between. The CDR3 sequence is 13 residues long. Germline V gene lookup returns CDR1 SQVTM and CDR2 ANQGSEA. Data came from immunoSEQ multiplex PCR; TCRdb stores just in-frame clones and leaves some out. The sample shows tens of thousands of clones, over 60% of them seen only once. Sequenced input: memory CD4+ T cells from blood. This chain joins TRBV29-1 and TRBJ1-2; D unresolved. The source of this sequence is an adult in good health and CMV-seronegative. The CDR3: CSVDGSGDYGYTF. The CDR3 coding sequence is TGCAGCGTTGATGGGAGCGGGGACTATGGCTACACCTTC.